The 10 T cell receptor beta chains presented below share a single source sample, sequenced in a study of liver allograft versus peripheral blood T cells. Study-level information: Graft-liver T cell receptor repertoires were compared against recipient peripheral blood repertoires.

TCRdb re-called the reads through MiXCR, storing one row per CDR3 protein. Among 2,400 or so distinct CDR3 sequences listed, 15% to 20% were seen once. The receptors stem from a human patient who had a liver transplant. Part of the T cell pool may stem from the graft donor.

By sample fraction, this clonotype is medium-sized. The CDR3, as DNA: TGTGCCAGCAGCCAAGATTTCGGGACTGTAAATGAAAAACTGTTTTTT. Protein product: CASSQDFGTVNEKLFF. The chain carries TRBV14 and TRBJ1-4, with a possible D match to TRBD1 (5 bases). V lost 0 bases and J lost 5, with 13 bases in between. The CDR3 is 16 amino acids. Germline V gene data show CDR1 as SGHDN and CDR2 as FVKESK.

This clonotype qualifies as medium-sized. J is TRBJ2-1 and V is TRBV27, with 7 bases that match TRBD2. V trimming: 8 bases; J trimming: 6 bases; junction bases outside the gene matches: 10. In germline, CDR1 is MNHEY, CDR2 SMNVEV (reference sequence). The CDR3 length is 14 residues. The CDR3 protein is CASSFGGIGNEQFF. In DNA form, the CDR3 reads TGTGCCAGCTCCTTCGGGGGGATCGGCAATGAGCAGTTCTTC.

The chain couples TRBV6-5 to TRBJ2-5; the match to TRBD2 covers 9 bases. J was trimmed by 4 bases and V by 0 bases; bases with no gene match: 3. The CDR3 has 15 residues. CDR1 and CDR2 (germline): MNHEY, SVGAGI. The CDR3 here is CASSYSAGGPETQYF. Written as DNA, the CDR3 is TGTGCCAGCAGTTACTCGGCGGGGGGGCCAGAGACCCAGTACTTC.

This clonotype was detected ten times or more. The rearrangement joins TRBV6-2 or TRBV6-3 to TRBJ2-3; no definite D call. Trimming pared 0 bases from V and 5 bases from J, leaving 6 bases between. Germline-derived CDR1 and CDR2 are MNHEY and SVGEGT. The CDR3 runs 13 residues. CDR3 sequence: CASSYSKRDTQYF. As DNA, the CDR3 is TGTGCCAGCAGTTACTCGAAAAGAGATACGCAGTATTTT.

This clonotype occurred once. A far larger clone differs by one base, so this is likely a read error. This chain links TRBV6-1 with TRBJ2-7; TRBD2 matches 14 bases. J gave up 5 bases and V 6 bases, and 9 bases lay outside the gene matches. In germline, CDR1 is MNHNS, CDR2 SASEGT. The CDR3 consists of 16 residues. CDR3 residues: CASSVTSGRAVNEQYF. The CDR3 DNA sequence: TGTGCCAGCAGCGTGACTAGCGGGAGGGCTGTCAACGAGCAGTACTTC.

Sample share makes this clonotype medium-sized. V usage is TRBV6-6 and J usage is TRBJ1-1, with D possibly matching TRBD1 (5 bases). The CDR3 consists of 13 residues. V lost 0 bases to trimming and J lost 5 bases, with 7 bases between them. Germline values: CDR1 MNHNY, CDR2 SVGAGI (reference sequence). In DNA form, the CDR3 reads TGTGCCAGCAGTTACTCCGGGGGGACTGAAGCTTTCTTT. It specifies CASSYSGGTEAFF.

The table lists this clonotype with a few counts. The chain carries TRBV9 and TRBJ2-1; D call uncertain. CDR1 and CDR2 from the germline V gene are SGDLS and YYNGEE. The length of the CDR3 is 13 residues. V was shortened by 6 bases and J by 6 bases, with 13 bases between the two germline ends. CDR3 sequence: CASMGTNSNEQFF. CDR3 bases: TGTGCCAGCATGGGTACAAACAGCAATGAGCAGTTCTTC.

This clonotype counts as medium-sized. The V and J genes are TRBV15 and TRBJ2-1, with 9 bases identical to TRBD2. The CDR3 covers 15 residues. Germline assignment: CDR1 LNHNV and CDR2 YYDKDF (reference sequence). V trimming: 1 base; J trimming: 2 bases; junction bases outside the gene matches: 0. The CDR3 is CATSRVAGAYNEQFF. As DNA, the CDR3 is TGTGCCACCAGCAGAGTAGCGGGGGCCTACAATGAGCAGTTCTTC.

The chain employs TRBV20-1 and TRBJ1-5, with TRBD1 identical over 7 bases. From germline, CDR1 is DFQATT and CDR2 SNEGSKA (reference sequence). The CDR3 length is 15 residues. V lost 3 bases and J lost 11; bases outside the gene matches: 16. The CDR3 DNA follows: TGCAGTGCTAGCGCACGACAGGGTTGGAATATGGCCCAGCATTTT. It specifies CSASARQGWNMAQHF.

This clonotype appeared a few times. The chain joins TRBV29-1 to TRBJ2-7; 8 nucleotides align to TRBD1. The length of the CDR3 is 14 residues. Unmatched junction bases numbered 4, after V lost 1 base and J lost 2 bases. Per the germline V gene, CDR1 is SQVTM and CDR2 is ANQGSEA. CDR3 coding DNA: TGCAGCGTTGAAGGCGGCAGGGGGCCCTACGAGCAGTACTTC. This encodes CSVEGGRGPYEQYF.